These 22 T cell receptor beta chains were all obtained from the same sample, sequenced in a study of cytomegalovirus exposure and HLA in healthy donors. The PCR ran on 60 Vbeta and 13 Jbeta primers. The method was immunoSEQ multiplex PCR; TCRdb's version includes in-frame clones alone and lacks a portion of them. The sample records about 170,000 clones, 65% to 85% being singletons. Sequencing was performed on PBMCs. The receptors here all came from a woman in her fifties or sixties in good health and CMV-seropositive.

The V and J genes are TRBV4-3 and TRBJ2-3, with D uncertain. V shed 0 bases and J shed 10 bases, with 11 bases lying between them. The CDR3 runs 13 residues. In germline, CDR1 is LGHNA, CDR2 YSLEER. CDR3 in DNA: TGCGCCAGCAGCCAAGATTTTACGAGGCCGCAGTATTTT. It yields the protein CASSQDFTRPQYF.

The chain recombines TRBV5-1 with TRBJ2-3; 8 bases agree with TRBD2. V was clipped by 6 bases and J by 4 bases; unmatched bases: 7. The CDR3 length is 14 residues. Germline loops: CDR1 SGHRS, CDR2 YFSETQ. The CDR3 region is CASNIAGSADTQYF. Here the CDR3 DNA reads TGCGCCAGCAACATAGCGGGAAGTGCAGATACGCAGTATTTT.

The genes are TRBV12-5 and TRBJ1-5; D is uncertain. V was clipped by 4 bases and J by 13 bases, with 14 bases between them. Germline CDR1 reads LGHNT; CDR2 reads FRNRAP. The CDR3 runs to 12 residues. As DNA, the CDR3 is TGTGCTAGTGGTTCCCTTTCGGGGAGACAGCATTTT. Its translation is CASGSLSGRQHF.

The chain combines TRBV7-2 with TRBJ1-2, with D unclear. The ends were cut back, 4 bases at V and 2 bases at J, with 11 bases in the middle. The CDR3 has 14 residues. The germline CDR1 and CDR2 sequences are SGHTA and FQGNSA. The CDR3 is CASSWELGNYGYTF. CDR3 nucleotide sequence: TGTGCCAGCAGCTGGGAACTAGGCAACTATGGCTACACCTTC.

The CDR3 nucleotides are TGTGCCAGCAGCCCCGACAGGCTCGACAATCAGCCCCAGCATTTT. Amino acid sequence: CASSPDRLDNQPQHF. The V gene is TRBV6-5, the J gene TRBJ1-5; possible D gene TRBD1, 6 bases. The germline V and J ends were trimmed by 6 bases and 3 bases, with 15 bases remaining between them. The CDR3 spans 15 residues. The germline V gene encodes CDR1 MNHEY and CDR2 SVGAGI.

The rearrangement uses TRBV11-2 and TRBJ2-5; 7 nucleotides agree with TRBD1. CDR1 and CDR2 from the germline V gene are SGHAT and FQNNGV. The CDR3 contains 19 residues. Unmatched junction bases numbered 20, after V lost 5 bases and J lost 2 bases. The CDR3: CASSARAKLNRGLQETQYF. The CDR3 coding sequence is TGTGCCAGCAGCGCCCGGGCGAAACTCAACAGGGGTCTACAAGAGACCCAGTACTTC.

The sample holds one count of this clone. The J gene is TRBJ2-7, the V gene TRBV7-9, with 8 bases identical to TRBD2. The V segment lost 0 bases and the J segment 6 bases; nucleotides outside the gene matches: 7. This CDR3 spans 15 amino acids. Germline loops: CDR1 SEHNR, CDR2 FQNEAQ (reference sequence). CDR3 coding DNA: TGTGCCAGCAGCTTAGCAGGACGGGGGGGCCTCGAGCAGTACTTC. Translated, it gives CASSLAGRGGLEQYF.

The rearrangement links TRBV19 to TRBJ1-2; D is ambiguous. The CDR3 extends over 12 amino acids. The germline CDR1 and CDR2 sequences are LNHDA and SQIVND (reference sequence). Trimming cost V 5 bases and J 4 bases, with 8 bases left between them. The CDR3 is CASSPDFYGYTF. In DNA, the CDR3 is TGTGCCAGTAGTCCAGACTTCTATGGCTACACCTTC. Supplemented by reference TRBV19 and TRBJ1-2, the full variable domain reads DGGITQSPKYLFRKEGQNVTLSCEQNLNHDAMYWYRQDPGQGLRLIYYSQIVNDFQKGDIAEGYSVSREKKESFPLTVTSAQKNPTAFYLCASSPDFYGYTFGSGTRLTVV.

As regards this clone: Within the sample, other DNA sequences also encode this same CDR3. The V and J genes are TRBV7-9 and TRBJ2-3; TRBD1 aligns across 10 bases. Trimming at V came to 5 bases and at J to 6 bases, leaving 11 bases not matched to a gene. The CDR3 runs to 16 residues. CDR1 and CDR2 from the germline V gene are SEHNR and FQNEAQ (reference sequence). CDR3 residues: CASSLGGTGVGDTQYF. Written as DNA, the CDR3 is TGTGCCAGCAGCCTAGGAGGGACAGGGGTAGGGGATACGCAGTATTTT.

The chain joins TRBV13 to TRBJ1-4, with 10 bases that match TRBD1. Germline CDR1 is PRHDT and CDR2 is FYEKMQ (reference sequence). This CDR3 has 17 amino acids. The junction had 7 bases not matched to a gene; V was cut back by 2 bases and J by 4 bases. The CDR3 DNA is TGTGCCAGCAGCTTATCGACAGGGGGCCCCTATAATGAAAAACTGTTTTTT. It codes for CASSLSTGGPYNEKLFF. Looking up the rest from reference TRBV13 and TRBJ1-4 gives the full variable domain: AAGVIQSPRHLIKEKRETATLKCYPIPRHDTVYWYQQGPGQDPQFLISFYEKMQSDKGSIPDRFSAQQFSDYHSELNMSSLELGDSALYFCASSLSTGGPYNEKLFFGSGTQLSVL.

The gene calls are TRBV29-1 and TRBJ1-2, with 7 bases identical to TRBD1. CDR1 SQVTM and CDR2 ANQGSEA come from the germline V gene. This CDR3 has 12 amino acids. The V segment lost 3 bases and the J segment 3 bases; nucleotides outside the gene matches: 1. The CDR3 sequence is CSVEGTDYGYTF. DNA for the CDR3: TGCAGCGTTGAGGGGACAGACTATGGCTACACCTTC.

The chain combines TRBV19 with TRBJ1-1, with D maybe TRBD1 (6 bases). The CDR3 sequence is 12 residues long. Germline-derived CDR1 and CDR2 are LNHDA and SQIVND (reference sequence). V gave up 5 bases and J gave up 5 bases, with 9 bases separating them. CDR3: CASSPGVTEAFF. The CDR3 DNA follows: TGTGCCAGTAGTCCAGGGGTTACTGAAGCTTTCTTT.

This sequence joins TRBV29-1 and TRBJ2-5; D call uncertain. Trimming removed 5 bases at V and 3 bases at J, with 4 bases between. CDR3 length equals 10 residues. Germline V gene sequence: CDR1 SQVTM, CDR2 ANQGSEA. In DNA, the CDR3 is TGCAGCGTTCAAAAAGAGACCCAGTACTTC. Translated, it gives CSVQKETQYF.

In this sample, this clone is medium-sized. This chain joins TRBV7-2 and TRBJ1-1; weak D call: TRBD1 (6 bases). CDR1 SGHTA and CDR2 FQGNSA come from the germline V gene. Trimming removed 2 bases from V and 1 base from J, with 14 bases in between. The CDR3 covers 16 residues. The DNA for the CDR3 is TGTGCCAGCAGCTTACAGGCAGGGGCCCAGAACACTGAAGCTTTCTTT. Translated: CASSLQAGAQNTEAFF.

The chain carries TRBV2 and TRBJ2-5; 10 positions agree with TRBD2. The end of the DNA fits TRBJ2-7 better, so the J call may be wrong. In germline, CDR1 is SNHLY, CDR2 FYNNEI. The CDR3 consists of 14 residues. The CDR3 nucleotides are TGTGCCAGCAGTCCAGCGGGAGGGCCGTACGAGCAGTACTTC. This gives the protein CASSPAGGPYEQYF.

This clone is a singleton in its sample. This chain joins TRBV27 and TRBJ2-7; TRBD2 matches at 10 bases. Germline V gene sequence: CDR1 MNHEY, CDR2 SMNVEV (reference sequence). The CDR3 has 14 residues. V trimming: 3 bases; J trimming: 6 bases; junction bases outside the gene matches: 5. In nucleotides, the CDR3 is TGTGCCAGCAGTTTGGGCCTAGCGGGGGTCGAGCAGTACTTC. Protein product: CASSLGLAGVEQYF.

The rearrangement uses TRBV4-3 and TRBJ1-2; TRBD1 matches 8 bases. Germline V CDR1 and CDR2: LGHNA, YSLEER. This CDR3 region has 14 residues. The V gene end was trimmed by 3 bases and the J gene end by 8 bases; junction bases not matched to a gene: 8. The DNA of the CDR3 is TGCGCCAGCAGCCAGACCGGACAGGGTGGGGGCTACACCTTC. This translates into CASSQTGQGGGYTF.

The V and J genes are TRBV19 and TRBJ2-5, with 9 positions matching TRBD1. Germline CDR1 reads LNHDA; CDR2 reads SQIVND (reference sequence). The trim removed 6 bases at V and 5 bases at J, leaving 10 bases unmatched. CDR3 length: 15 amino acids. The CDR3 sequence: CASSPLGQGVETQYF. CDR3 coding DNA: TGTGCCAGTAGCCCTTTGGGACAGGGTGTGGAGACCCAGTACTTC.

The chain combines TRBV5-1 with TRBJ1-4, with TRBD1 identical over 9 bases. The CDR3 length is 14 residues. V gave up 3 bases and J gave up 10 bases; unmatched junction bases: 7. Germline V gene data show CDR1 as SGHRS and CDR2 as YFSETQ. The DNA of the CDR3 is TGCGCCAGCAGCTGGACAGGGGACGGTGGAAAACTGTTTTTT. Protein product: CASSWTGDGGKLFF.

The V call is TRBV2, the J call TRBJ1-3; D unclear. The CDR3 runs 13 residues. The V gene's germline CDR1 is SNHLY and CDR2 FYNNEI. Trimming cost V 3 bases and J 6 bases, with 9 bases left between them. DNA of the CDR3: TGTGCCAGCAGTGAGCAGGTTACAAACACCATATATTTT. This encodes CASSEQVTNTIYF.

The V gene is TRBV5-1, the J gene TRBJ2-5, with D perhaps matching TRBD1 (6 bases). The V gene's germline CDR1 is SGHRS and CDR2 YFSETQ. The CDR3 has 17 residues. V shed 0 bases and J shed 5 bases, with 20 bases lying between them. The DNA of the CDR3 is TGCGCCAGCAGCTTGGCCCCTCCCTGGGACACTGGCGAGACCCAGTACTTC. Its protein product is CASSLAPPWDTGETQYF.

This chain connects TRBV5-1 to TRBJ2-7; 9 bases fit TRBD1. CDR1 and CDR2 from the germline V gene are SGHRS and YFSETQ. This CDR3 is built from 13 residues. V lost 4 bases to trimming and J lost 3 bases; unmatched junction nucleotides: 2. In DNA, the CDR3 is TGCGCCAGCAGCGGACAGGGGTTCTACGAGCAGTACTTC. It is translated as CASSGQGFYEQYF.